The 11 T cell receptor beta chains given below trace back to one sample, sequenced in a study of control samples from healthy donors and cancer patients. Measured with immunoSEQ multiplex PCR; TCRdb has only the in-frame clones, and not every one. The sample consists of 100,000 or so clones, roughly four fifths of them appearing once. Sequencing input: blood. These receptor sequences come from a woman aged 55-69 years in good health.

The V gene is TRBV28, the J gene TRBJ1-2; 7 bases are a match to TRBD1. Trimming cost V 7 bases and J 8 bases; bases outside gene matches: 13. The CDR3 totals 14 residues. Per germline, CDR1 MDHEN and CDR2 SYDVKM. CDR3 bases: TGTGCCAGCATGTCAGGGGGGCCGTTCATCGGCTACACCTTC. As protein: CASMSGGPFIGYTF.

Points on this clone: At the DNA level, this CDR3 is encoded by other sequences in the same sample as well. V gene TRBV9 combines with J gene TRBJ1-1; D is undetermined. This CDR3 spans 13 amino acids. The germline V gene encodes CDR1 SGDLS and CDR2 YYNGEE. V was cut by 0 bases and J by 1 base, with 4 bases left in between. The CDR3 DNA sequence: TGTGCCAGCAGCGTAGGTTGGAACACTGAAGCTTTCTTT. Encoded protein: CASSVGWNTEAFF.

J is TRBJ2-5 and V is TRBV4-1, with D possibly matching TRBD1 (5 bases). The CDR3 has 13 amino acids. Germline CDR1 is MGHRA and CDR2 is YSYEKL. V gave up 2 bases and J gave up 5 bases, with 9 bases separating them. The CDR3 loop reads CASSQPGYETQYF. CDR3 bases: TGCGCCAGCAGCCAACCAGGGTACGAGACCCAGTACTTC.

The chain combines TRBV7-2 with TRBJ2-7; TRBD2 aligns across 7 bases. V gave up 1 base and J gave up 2 bases; unmatched junction bases: 2. The germline V gene encodes CDR1 SGHTA and CDR2 FQGNSA. CDR3 length equals 14 residues. Here the CDR3 reads CASSLVGTTYEQYF. DNA of the CDR3: TGTGCCAGCAGCTTAGTTGGGACTACCTACGAGCAGTACTTC.

The chain carries TRBV2 and TRBJ1-3; no reliable D call. The CDR3 contains 14 residues. Trimming stripped 2 bases from V and 1 base from J, with 6 bases between. CDR1 SNHLY and CDR2 FYNNEI come from the germline V gene. The CDR3 loop reads CASSESFSGNTIYF. CDR3 in DNA: TGTGCCAGCAGTGAATCTTTTTCTGGAAACACCATATATTTT.

The chain links TRBV6-1 to TRBJ2-1; 12 bases are a match to TRBD2. CDR3 length equals 16 residues. Germline-derived CDR1 and CDR2 are MNHNS and SASEGT. Unmatched junction bases numbered 2, after V lost 1 base and J lost 4 bases. CDR3 DNA sequence: TGTGCCAGCAGTGAAGTGACTAGCGGGAGTTACAATGAGCAGTTCTTC. Its protein product is CASSEVTSGSYNEQFF.

The chain couples TRBV5-5 to TRBJ2-3; 9 bases align to TRBD1. The germline V gene encodes CDR1 SGHKS and CDR2 YYEKEE (reference sequence). The CDR3 is 16 amino acids. With 0 bases clipped from V and 2 bases from J, the junction kept 4 bases outside the gene matches. The CDR3 DNA reads TGTGCCAGCAGCTTGGTGGGACAGGGCCTCACAGATACGCAGTATTTT. This encodes CASSLVGQGLTDTQYF.

The chain combines TRBV21-1 with TRBJ2-3. TRBV21-1 is a listed pseudogene. The CDR3 runs 16 residues. CDR3 loop: CASSRVRSDSTDTQYF. DNA of the CDR3: TGTGCCAGCAGCAGGGTACGCAGTGATTCCACAGATACGCAGTATTTT.

This chain joins TRBV18 and TRBJ1-5; weak D call: TRBD1 (5 bases). The V end lost 3 bases, the J end lost 11 bases, and 14 bases lay between the germline ends. From germline, CDR1 is KGHSH and CDR2 LQKENI. This CDR3 region has 13 residues. CDR3 loop: CASSPGGAWAQHF. CDR3 DNA: TGTGCCAGCTCACCGGGAGGGGCCTGGGCCCAGCATTTT.

In regard to this clone: The germline gene is not matched at one end of the junction; a read error may be the cause. J is TRBJ1-2 and V is TRBV11-2; D might be TRBD1 (6 bases). There are 15 residues in the CDR3. CDR1 and CDR2 (germline): SGHAT, FQNNGV. The CDR3 spells CASSLGGTSNYGYTF. CDR3 bases: TGTGCCAGCAGTTTAGGAGGGACATCAAACTATGGCTACACCTTC.

V and J are TRBV6-4 and TRBJ2-3; weak D call: TRBD1 (6 bases). The V gene lost 6 bases and the J gene lost 4 bases, with 11 bases spanning the gap. This CDR3 spans 13 amino acids. In germline, CDR1 is MRHNA, CDR2 SNTAGT. In DNA form, the CDR3 reads TGTGCCAGCAGGGGGGCCCGGGCAGATACGCAGTATTTT. Translating gives CASRGARADTQYF.